Sequencing of this TCR beta chain was carried out in a study of T cells in women clearing cervical HPV infection. On the study more broadly: Case blood drawn at lesion detection; control blood after infection cleared.

Study-level points and caveats: Cases and controls were distinguished at AUC around 0.87 by richness and V genes. Cases carried less TRBV6-7 than controls: roughly 0.12% versus 0.17%.

The V gene's germline CDR1 is SGHTA and CDR2 FQGNSA. The CDR3 spans 15 residues. Repertoires were generated with immunoSEQ multiplex PCR, while TCRdb's copy carries only in-frame clones and drops some. The sample totals about 36,000 clones. Concerning this clone: Its antigen is undetermined. The read halts 3 residues ahead of the CDR3 end, with the missing end drawn from the germline J gene.

The chain recombines TRBV7-2 with TRBJ2-4; the match to TRBD2 covers 9 bases. The sequence was collected from a woman aged 18 to 75 with a cervical HPV16 infection that either progressed to CIN3+ or cleared (not recorded which). Sequenced input: blood buffy coat. CDR3 sequence: CASSILSGSKETQYF. The sequenced CDR3 bases are TGTGCCAGCAGCATACTTAGCGGGAGTAAAGAGACT.